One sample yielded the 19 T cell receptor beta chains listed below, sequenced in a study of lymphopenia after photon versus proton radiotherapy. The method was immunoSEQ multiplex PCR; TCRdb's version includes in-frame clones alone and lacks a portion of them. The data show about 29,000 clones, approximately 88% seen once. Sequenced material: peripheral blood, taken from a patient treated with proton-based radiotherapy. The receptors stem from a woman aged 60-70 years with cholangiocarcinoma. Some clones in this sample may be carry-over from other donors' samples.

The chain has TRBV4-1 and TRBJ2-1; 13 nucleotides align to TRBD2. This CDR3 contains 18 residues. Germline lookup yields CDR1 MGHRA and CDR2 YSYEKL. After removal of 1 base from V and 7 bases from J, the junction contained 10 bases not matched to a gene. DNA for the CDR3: TGCGCCAGCAGCCAAGGAGGACTAGCGGGAGATGGGAGGAATGAGCAGTTCTTC. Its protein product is CASSQGGLAGDGRNEQFF.

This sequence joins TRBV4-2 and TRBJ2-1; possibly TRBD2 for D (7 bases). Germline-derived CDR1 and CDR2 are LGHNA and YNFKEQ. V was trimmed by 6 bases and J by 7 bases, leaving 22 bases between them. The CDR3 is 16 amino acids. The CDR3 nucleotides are TGTGCCAGCAGGTTGTGGGAGGGGGGGCGTGGGAATGAGCAGTTCTTC. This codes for CASRLWEGGRGNEQFF.

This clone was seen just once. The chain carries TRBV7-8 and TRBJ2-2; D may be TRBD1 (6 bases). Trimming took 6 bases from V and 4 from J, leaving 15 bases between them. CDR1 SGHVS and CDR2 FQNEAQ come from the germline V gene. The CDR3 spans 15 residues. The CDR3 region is CASRPTGLGTGELFF. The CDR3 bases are TGTGCCAGCAGACCTACAGGGCTGGGCACCGGGGAGCTGTTTTTT.

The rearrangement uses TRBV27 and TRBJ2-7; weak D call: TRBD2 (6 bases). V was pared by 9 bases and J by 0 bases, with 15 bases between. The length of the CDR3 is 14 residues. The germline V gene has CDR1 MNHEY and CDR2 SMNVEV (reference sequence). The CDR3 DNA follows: TGTGCCAGTCAGCGGGCCGGGGTCTCCTACGAGCAGTACTTC. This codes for CASQRAGVSYEQYF.

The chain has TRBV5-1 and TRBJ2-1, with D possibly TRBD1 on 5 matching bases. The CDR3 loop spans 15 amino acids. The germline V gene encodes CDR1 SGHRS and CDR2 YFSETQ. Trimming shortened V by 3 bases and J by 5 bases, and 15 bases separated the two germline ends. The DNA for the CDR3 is TGCGCCAGCAGCTCCAGGGCCCCGCCGAACAATGAGCAGTTCTTC. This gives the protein CASSSRAPPNNEQFF.

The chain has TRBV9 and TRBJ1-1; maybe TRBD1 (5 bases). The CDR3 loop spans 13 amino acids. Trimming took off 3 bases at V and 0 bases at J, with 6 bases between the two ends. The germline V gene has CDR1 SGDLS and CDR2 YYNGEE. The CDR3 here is CASSGGVNTEAFF. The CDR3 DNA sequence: TGTGCCAGCAGCGGAGGGGTGAACACTGAAGCTTTCTTT.

The DNA for the CDR3 is TGTGCCACCAGCAGGGGGACTAGCGGGAGCTCAGATACGCAGTATTTT. Translating it yields CATSRGTSGSSDTQYF. The chain employs TRBV15 and TRBJ2-3; 14 bases are a match to TRBD2. This CDR3 contains 16 residues. Germline V CDR1 and CDR2: LNHNV, YYDKDF (reference sequence). J lost 4 bases, V lost 3 bases, and 3 bases had no gene match.

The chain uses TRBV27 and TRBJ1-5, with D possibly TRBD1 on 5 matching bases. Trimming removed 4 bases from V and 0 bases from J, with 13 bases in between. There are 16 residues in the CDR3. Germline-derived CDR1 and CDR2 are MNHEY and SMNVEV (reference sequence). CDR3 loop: CASSSSGRNSNQPQHF. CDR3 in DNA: TGTGCCAGCAGTTCCTCGGGACGGAATAGCAATCAGCCCCAGCATTTT.

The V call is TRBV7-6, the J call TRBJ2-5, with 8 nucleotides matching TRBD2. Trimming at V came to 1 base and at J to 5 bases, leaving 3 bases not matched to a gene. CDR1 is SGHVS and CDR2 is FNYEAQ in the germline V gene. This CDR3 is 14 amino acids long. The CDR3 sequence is CASSLGLAMETQYF. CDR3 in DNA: TGTGCCAGCAGCTTAGGACTAGCGATGGAGACCCAGTACTTC.

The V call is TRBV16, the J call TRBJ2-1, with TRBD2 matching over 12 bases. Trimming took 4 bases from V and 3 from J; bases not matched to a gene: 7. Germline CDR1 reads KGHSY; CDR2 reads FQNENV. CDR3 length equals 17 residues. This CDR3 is CASSRRLAGDNYNEQFF. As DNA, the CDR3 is TGTGCCAGCAGCCGCAGACTAGCGGGAGATAACTACAATGAGCAGTTCTTC. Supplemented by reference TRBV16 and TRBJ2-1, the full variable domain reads GEEVAQTPKHLVRGEGQKAKLYCAPIKGHSYVFWYQQVLKNEFKFLISFQNENVFDETGMPKERFSAKCLPNSPCSLEIQATKLEDSAVYFCASSRRLAGDNYNEQFFGPGTRLTVL.

The CDR3 coding sequence is TGTGCCAGCAGCTTTGGGGGGGGACTAGCGGTTTACGAGCAGTACTTC. Protein sequence: CASSFGGGLAVYEQYF. The chain recombines TRBV7-2 with TRBJ2-7; TRBD2 aligns across 11 bases. CDR3 length: 16 residues. Germline values: CDR1 SGHTA, CDR2 FQGNSA. The trim removed 3 bases at V and 4 bases at J, leaving 8 bases unmatched.

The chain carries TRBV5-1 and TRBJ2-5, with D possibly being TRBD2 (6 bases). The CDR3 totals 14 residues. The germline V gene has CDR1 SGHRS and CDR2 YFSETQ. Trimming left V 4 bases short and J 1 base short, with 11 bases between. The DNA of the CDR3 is TGCGCCAGCAGCAGGGAGGCAGGCCAAGAGACCCAGTACTTC. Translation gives CASSREAGQETQYF.

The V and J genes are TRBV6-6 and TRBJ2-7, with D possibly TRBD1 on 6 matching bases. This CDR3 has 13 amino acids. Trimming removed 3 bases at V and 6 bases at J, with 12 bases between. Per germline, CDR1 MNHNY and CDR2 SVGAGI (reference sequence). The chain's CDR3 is CASSYQGRREQYF. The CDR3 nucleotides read TGTGCCAGCAGTTATCAGGGGCGGCGCGAGCAGTACTTC.

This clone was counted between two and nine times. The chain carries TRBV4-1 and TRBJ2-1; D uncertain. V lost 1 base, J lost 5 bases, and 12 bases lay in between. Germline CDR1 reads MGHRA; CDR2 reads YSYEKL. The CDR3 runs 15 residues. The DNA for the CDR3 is TGCGCCAGCAGCCAAGTTGTCGGCCGGAACAATGAGCAGTTCTTC. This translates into CASSQVVGRNNEQFF.

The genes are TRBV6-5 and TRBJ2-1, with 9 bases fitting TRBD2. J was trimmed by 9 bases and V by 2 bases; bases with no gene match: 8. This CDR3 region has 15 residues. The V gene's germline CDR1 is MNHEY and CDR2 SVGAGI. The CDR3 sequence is CASSYVREGLIEQFF. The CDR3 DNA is TGTGCCAGCAGTTACGTGCGGGAGGGCCTCATTGAGCAGTTCTTC.

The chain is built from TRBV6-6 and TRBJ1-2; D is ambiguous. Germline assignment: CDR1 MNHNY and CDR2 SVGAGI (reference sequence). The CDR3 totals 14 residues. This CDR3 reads CAVGPFLNPGGYTF. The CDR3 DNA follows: TGTGCGGTCGGGCCTTTTCTTAACCCGGGGGGCTACACCTTC.

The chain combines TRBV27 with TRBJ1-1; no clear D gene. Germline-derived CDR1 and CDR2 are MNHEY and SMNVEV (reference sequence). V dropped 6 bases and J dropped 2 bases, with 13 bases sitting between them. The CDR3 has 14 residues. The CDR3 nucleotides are TGTGCCAGCAGGGCCGGACGCCCCAACACTGAAGCTTTCTTT. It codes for CASRAGRPNTEAFF.

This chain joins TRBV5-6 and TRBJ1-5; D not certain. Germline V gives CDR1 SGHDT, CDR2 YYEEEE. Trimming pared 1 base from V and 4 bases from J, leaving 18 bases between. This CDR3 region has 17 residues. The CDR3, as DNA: TGTGCCAGCAGCTTGAGGCAGGTTATTGATGGAAATCAGCCCCAGCATTTT. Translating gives CASSLRQVIDGNQPQHF.

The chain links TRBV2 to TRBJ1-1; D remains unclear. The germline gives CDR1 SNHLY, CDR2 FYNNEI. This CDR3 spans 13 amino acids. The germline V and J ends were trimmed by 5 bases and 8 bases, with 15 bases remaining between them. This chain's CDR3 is CASSLLGVSEAFF. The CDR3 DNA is TGTGCCAGCAGTCTCCTTGGGGTATCGGAAGCTTTCTTT.